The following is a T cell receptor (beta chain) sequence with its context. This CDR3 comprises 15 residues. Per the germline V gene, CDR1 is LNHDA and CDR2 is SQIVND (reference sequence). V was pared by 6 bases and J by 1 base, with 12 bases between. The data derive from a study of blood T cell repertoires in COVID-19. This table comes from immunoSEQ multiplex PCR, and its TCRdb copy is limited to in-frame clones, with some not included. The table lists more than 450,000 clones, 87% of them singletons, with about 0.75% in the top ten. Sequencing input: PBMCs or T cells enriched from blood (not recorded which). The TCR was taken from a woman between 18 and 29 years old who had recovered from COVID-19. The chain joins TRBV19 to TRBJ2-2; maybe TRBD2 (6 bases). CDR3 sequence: CASRRGTENTGELFF. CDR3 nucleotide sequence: TGTGCCAGTAGGCGAGGGACTGAGAACACCGGGGAGCTGTTTTTT.